The 14 T cell receptor beta chains below were found in one sample sequenced in a study of vaccination and CD4 T cells after COVID-19. Treatment specified: roughly ten-day PBMC culture with coronavirus spike peptide pools or control peptides (ViraFEST assay). Sequencing of DNA taken from cultured CD4+ T cells relied on the Oncomine TCR Beta short-read assay. TCRdb itself ran the PCR reads through MiXCR, one entry per CDR3 protein. The sample lists about 9,700 distinct CDR3 sequences; roughly 51% were seen once. No antigen is known for these receptors. What was sequenced was CD4+ T cells from blood, cultured in vitro. Receptor source: a human donor who had recovered from COVID-19.

The table lists this clonotype with a few counts. The V and J genes are TRBV6-5 and TRBJ1-2; D gene uncertain. Trimming removed 2 bases from V and 8 bases from J, with 9 bases in between. Germline lookup yields CDR1 MNHEY and CDR2 SVGAGI. The CDR3 length is 12 residues. The CDR3 DNA reads as TGTGCCAGCAGTTACGAGGGCGACGGCTACACCTTC. The encoded protein is CASSYEGDGYTF.

The chain joins TRBV27 to TRBJ2-2; 9 positions match TRBD2. Trimming took 6 bases from V and 4 from J; bases not matched to a gene: 12. This CDR3 is built from 17 residues. Looked up from germline, CDR1 is MNHEY and CDR2 is SMNVEV (reference sequence). CDR3 DNA sequence: TGTGCCAGCAGGCCCGTGGCGGGAGGGCCGGGCACCGGGGAGCTGTTTTTT. It is translated as CASRPVAGGPGTGELFF.

The chain employs TRBV20-1 and TRBJ1-4; 7 nucleotides agree with TRBD1. The germline V gene has CDR1 DFQATT and CDR2 SNEGSKA (reference sequence). The CDR3 has 14 amino acids. After removal of 6 bases from V and 4 bases from J, the junction contained 8 bases not matched to a gene. CDR3 in amino acids: CSAAKTGLNEKLFF. For the CDR3, the DNA is TGCAGTGCAGCCAAGACAGGGCTTAATGAAAAACTGTTTTTT.

The CDR3 reads CASSPMGGPSSYEQYF. The DNA of the CDR3 is TGTGCCAGTAGTCCCATGGGGGGCCCTAGCTCCTACGAGCAGTACTTC. The V gene is TRBV19, the J gene TRBJ2-7; D possibly matches TRBD1 or TRBD2 (6 bases each). Deletions cut 5 bases from V and 0 bases from J, with 17 bases between. The germline V gene encodes CDR1 LNHDA and CDR2 SQIVND (reference sequence). CDR3 size: 16 residues.

This chain joins TRBV20-1 and TRBJ2-5, with D possibly being TRBD2 (5 bases). The CDR3 runs to 13 residues. The germline V and J ends were trimmed by 5 bases and 5 bases, with 15 bases remaining between them. The germline V gene has CDR1 DFQATT and CDR2 SNEGSKA (reference sequence). The CDR3, as DNA: TGCAGTGCTCTGACCCGGGGTTTGGAGACCCAGTACTTC. This codes for CSALTRGLETQYF.

The chain couples TRBV20-1 to TRBJ2-1, with 10 bases lining up with TRBD2. Germline assignment: CDR1 DFQATT and CDR2 SNEGSKA (reference sequence). V gave up 3 bases and J gave up 7 bases; unmatched junction bases: 6. The CDR3 totals 14 residues. CDR3 bases: TGCAGTGCTAGGGTAACTAGCGGGAATAATGAGCAGTTCTTC. Amino acids: CSARVTSGNNEQFF.

This chain uses TRBV7-9 with TRBJ2-3, with TRBD2 identical over 8 bases. CDR3 length: 14 amino acids. Germline-derived CDR1 and CDR2 are SEHNR and FQNEAQ (reference sequence). The trim removed 4 bases at V and 6 bases at J, leaving 6 bases unmatched. Here the CDR3 DNA reads TGTGCCAGCAGCTCCAGACTAGCGAACGATACGCAGTATTTT. Translated, it gives CASSSRLANDTQYF.

V is TRBV7-3 and J is TRBJ2-1; possible D gene TRBD1, 6 bases. There are 15 residues in the CDR3. Trimming cost V 5 bases and J 8 bases, with 19 bases left between them. Germline CDR1 reads SGHTA; CDR2 reads FQGTGA. The CDR3 region has the DNA TGTGCCAGCAGCCCCCAGGGGCAGCCTTCGGATGAGCAGTTCTTC. Its translation is CASSPQGQPSDEQFF.

This chain joins TRBV20-1 and TRBJ2-7; TRBD2 aligns across 13 bases. V shed 2 bases and J 1 base; nucleotides not matched to a gene: 14. The germline gives CDR1 DFQATT, CDR2 SNEGSKA (reference sequence). The CDR3 is made up of 19 amino acids. CDR3 in amino acids: CSARNRVTSGGAASYEQYF. The CDR3 bases are TGCAGTGCTAGAAATAGGGTAACTAGCGGGGGGGCGGCGTCCTACGAGCAGTACTTC.

J is TRBJ2-7 and V is TRBV27; D may be TRBD2 (5 bases). This CDR3 has 14 residues. Germline CDR1 MNHEY, CDR2 SMNVEV (reference sequence). Trimming took 5 bases from V and 2 from J, leaving 13 bases between them. The CDR3 is CASSLRRHTYEQYF. DNA of the CDR3: TGTGCCAGCAGTCTCAGGAGGCACACCTACGAGCAGTACTTC.

In DNA form, the CDR3 reads TGTGCCAGCAGCCCTCAGTCCCCTGGGCGGGGAACGGGCACTGAAGCTTTCTTT. Its protein is CASSPQSPGRGTGTEAFF. V and J are TRBV6-1 and TRBJ1-1; D not resolved. Deletions cut 6 bases from V and 4 bases from J, with 27 bases between. CDR3 length equals 18 residues. Germline V gene data show CDR1 as MNHNS and CDR2 as SASEGT.

The V gene is TRBV7-2, the J gene TRBJ2-7; TRBD1 aligns across 8 bases. J lost 5 bases, V lost 5 bases, and 5 bases had no gene match. The germline V gene has CDR1 SGHTA and CDR2 FQGNSA. The CDR3 loop spans 13 amino acids. CDR3 DNA: TGTGCCAGCAGCCTAGACAGGGGCAACGAGCAGTACTTC. Amino acid sequence: CASSLDRGNEQYF.

V is TRBV27 and J is TRBJ2-1, with TRBD2 matching 8 bases. In germline, CDR1 is MNHEY, CDR2 SMNVEV (reference sequence). The V gene end was trimmed by 3 bases and the J gene end by 6 bases; junction bases not matched to a gene: 7. This CDR3 is 15 amino acids long. The CDR3 bases are TGTGCCAGCAGTTTCGGACTAGCCAGAAGCAATGAGCAGTTCTTC. Its translation is CASSFGLARSNEQFF.

This clonotype was counted between two and nine times. V and J are TRBV23-1 and TRBJ2-7; weak D call: TRBD1 (6 bases). TRBV23-1 counts as an open reading frame of uncertain function. CDR3 length equals 16 residues. V lost 4 bases and J 2 bases, leaving 18 bases between the germline ends. The CDR3 sequence: CASSRSTGTSPYEQYF. The CDR3 DNA follows: TGCGCCAGCAGTCGTTCGACCGGGACATCGCCCTACGAGCAGTACTTC.